The next 25 T cell receptor beta chains were all read from a single sample in a study of lung T cells in sarcoidosis with Löfgren's syndrome (dated by TCRdb to the late 2010s). The sequencing machine was an Illumina MiSeq. TCRdb reran the public reads through fastp at Q25 and MiXCR, keeping productive beta chains. Records with the same CDR3 protein are collapsed into one entry carrying the most frequent genes and DNA. The table for this sample lists around 60,000 distinct CDR3 sequences; about 20% of them were counted only once. Of the sample, 2.3% falls within the top ten clones. The material sequenced was CD4+ T cells from PBMCs. Receptor source: a human donor with sarcoidosis (Löfgren's syndrome or another form), or a control subject (not recorded which).

For this clonotype: A much larger clone lies a single base off, so this may be a read error. V and J are TRBV12-3 or TRBV12-4 and TRBJ1-5, with 7 bases that match TRBD1. The CDR3 extends over 15 amino acids. The CDR3 nucleotides are TGTGCCAGCAGTTGGGAGGGGGCAGGCAATCGGCCCCAGCATTTT. Translating gives CASSWEGAGNRPQHF.

This clonotype was recorded at least ten times. J is TRBJ1-2 and V is TRBV20-1; D is possibly TRBD1 (5 bases). Germline CDR1 reads DFQATT; CDR2 reads SNEGSKA (reference sequence). V dropped 0 bases and J dropped 7 bases, with 15 bases sitting between them. The CDR3 is 14 amino acids. CDR3 sequence: CSARDRGAWGGYTF. The CDR3 DNA reads TGCAGTGCTAGAGATCGTGGGGCTTGGGGTGGCTACACCTTC.

This clonotype was counted at least ten times. The J gene is TRBJ2-7, the V gene TRBV28, with 12 bases identical to TRBD2. Trimming at V came to 6 bases and at J to 3 bases, leaving 6 bases not matched to a gene. The germline V gene encodes CDR1 MDHEN and CDR2 SYDVKM. CDR3 length: 15 residues. The CDR3 protein is CASSPSGRGGYEQYF. CDR3 bases: TGTGCCAGCAGCCCTAGCGGGAGGGGGGGCTACGAGCAGTACTTC.

This clonotype showed up many times. The CDR3 region has the DNA TGTGCCAGCAGCCTAGCCGGGACAGGTGGCTATGAGCAGTTCTTC. Protein product: CASSLAGTGGYEQFF. V gene TRBV25-1 combines with J gene TRBJ2-1, with 8 bases aligning to TRBD1. V shed 6 bases, J shed 8 bases, and the junction held 12 bases outside the gene matches. Germline-derived CDR1 and CDR2 are MGHDK and SYGVNS. This CDR3 is built from 15 residues.

This clonotype was detected many times. This chain joins TRBV20-1 and TRBJ2-1, with 10 bases fitting TRBD2. Trimming at V came to 1 base and at J to 4 bases, leaving 4 bases not matched to a gene. This CDR3 is built from 15 residues. Germline CDR1 and CDR2: DFQATT and SNEGSKA (reference sequence). Here the CDR3 DNA reads TGCAGTGCTAGAGTTGGTAGCGGGGGGTACAATGAGCAGTTCTTC. It is translated as CSARVGSGGYNEQFF.

This chain links TRBV7-8 with TRBJ2-3, with D unresolved. Germline V CDR1 and CDR2: SGHVS, FQNEAQ. V lost 3 bases and J 0 bases, leaving 7 bases between the germline ends. The CDR3 covers 14 residues. The CDR3 reads CASSFTRSTDTQYF. The CDR3 coding sequence is TGTGCCAGCAGCTTTACCCGTAGCACAGATACGCAGTATTTT.

The rearrangement links TRBV7-6 to TRBJ2-3; TRBD1 might be the D (5 bases). The germline V gene encodes CDR1 SGHVS and CDR2 FNYEAQ. The ends were cut back, 7 bases at V and 6 bases at J, with 17 bases in the middle. The CDR3 runs 14 residues. The CDR3 sequence: CASNPGGAEDTQYF. DNA of the CDR3: TGTGCCAGCAACCCGGGTGGGGCGGAGGATACGCAGTATTTT.

This clonotype was seen many times. The rearrangement uses TRBV6-6 and TRBJ1-5; 7 bases fit TRBD1. Germline assignment: CDR1 MNHNY and CDR2 SVGAGI (reference sequence). The CDR3 is 14 residues long. V dropped 1 base and J dropped 6; count of bases not matched to a gene: 3. The DNA for the CDR3 is TGTGCCAGCAGTTACTTGACAGGGAGTCAGCCCCAGCATTTT. Amino acids: CASSYLTGSQPQHF.

This clonotype was counted many times. V usage is TRBV7-9 and J usage is TRBJ1-1, with 7 bases matching TRBD1. The junction had 5 bases not matched to a gene; V was cut back by 4 bases and J by 3 bases. This CDR3 comprises 14 residues. Germline V gene sequence: CDR1 SEHNR, CDR2 FQNEAQ (reference sequence). The DNA for the CDR3 is TGTGCCAGCAGCTGGCAGGGGGGGGACACTGAAGCTTTCTTT. Its translation is CASSWQGGDTEAFF.

A note on this clonotype: A much larger clone differs by one base, so this may be a read error. This chain links TRBV20-1 with TRBJ2-1; D ambiguous. The germline V gene has CDR1 DFQATT and CDR2 SNEGSKA (reference sequence). The V end lost 4 bases, the J end lost 7 bases, and 17 bases lay between the germline ends. This CDR3 comprises 14 residues. This CDR3 reads CSATAWVQWNEQFF. CDR3 bases: TGCAGTGCTACCGCGTGGGTCCAGTGGAATGAGCAGTTCTTC.

This clonotype was recorded many times. This CDR3 is CASNGGRDPLGGNTIYF. CDR3 in DNA: TGTGCCAGCAATGGGGGACGGGACCCTCTCGGAGGAAACACCATATATTTT. This chain uses TRBV6-2 or TRBV6-3 with TRBJ1-3; D is perhaps TRBD1 (5 bases). Trimming took off 7 bases at V and 4 bases at J, with 23 bases between the two ends. Looked up from germline, CDR1 is MNHEY and CDR2 is SVGEGT. The CDR3 sequence is 17 residues long.

This clonotype was found a few times. The chain links TRBV5-1 to TRBJ2-1; perhaps D is TRBD1 or TRBD2 (6 bases each). The CDR3 is made up of 15 amino acids. Looked up from germline, CDR1 is SGHRS and CDR2 is YFSETQ. Trimming cost V 2 bases and J 3 bases, with 12 bases left between them. The CDR3 region is CASSLAGEDYNEQFF. CDR3 coding DNA: TGCGCCAGCAGCTTAGCAGGGGAGGACTACAATGAGCAGTTCTTC.

Of note for this clonotype: This may arise from a read error, as a much more abundant clone is one base away. The V gene is TRBV20-1, the J gene TRBJ2-3, with 8 bases matching TRBD2. The CDR3 contains 15 residues. Looked up from germline, CDR1 is DFQATT and CDR2 is SNEGSKA (reference sequence). Losses at the gene ends were 0 bases for V and 1 base for J; bases not matched to a gene: 3. The CDR3 protein is CSARDPGLGTDTQYF. Here the CDR3 DNA reads TGCAGTGCTAGAGATCCGGGACTAGGCACAGATACGCAGTATTTT.

Many counts were recorded for this clonotype. V gene TRBV27 combines with J gene TRBJ1-5; weak D call: TRBD1 (5 bases). There are 15 residues in the CDR3. Germline CDR1 is MNHEY and CDR2 is SMNVEV (reference sequence). Trimming took off 2 bases at V and 6 bases at J, with 14 bases between the two ends. CDR3 residues: CASSLSGRDGQPQHF. For the CDR3, the DNA is TGTGCCAGCAGTTTAAGCGGCAGGGATGGTCAGCCCCAGCATTTT.

Ten or more counts support this clonotype. The chain uses TRBV20-1 and TRBJ2-5; 9 bases are a match to TRBD2. Losses at the gene ends were 6 bases for V and 4 bases for J; bases not matched to a gene: 9. CDR3 length: 14 amino acids. CDR1 DFQATT and CDR2 SNEGSKA come from the germline V gene (reference sequence). Here the CDR3 reads CSAQRAGGGETQYF. The CDR3 DNA follows: TGCAGTGCGCAAAGAGCGGGGGGAGGAGAGACCCAGTACTTC.

Turning to this clonotype: A much larger clone differs from this one at a single base, so this may be a read error. The genes are TRBV7-2 and TRBJ2-5; 7 positions match TRBD2. CDR1 SGHTA and CDR2 FQGNSA come from the germline V gene. Trimming cost V 5 bases and J 7 bases; bases outside gene matches: 7. The CDR3 runs 13 residues. The CDR3 DNA reads as TGTGCCAGCAGCCCGGGAGCGGGATGGACCCAGTACTTC. Translating it yields CASSPGAGWTQYF.

This clonotype was detected many times. The chain is built from TRBV6-1 and TRBJ2-5, with 10 bases matching TRBD1. Germline V gene sequence: CDR1 MNHNS, CDR2 SASEGT. The V and J ends lost 5 bases and 5 bases, in that order; junction bases with no gene match: 5. The CDR3 is made up of 14 amino acids. CDR3: CASSRQGAIETQYF. The CDR3, as DNA: TGTGCCAGCAGTCGACAGGGGGCGATTGAGACCCAGTACTTC.

The chain carries TRBV20-1 and TRBJ1-5, with D possibly TRBD1 on 6 matching bases. The germline V gene encodes CDR1 DFQATT and CDR2 SNEGSKA (reference sequence). The CDR3 is 15 amino acids. The V end lost 4 bases, the J end lost 0 bases, and 13 bases lay between the germline ends. The CDR3 DNA reads as TGCAGTGCTACCGGACAGAGTCATAGCAATCAGCCCCAGCATTTT. This gives the protein CSATGQSHSNQPQHF.

This clonotype was seen at least ten times. The chain carries TRBV25-1 and TRBJ1-1, with 8 positions matching TRBD1. CDR1 is MGHDK and CDR2 is SYGVNS in the germline V gene. The trim removed 10 bases at V and 3 bases at J, leaving 10 bases unmatched. The CDR3 covers 14 residues. CDR3 bases: TGTGCCATGTGGGACAGGAAGGGCGACACTGAAGCTTTCTTT. The encoded protein is CAMWDRKGDTEAFF.

This clonotype was observed a handful of times. The genes are TRBV20-1 and TRBJ2-3; no clear D. Trimming took off 0 bases at V and 2 bases at J, with 6 bases between the two ends. Germline CDR1 reads DFQATT; CDR2 reads SNEGSKA (reference sequence). This CDR3 contains 13 residues. CDR3 amino acids: CSARDRATDTQYF. CDR3 bases: TGCAGTGCTAGAGATCGGGCCACAGATACGCAGTATTTT.

In this sample, this clonotype turned up many times. The chain links TRBV6-2 or TRBV6-3 to TRBJ1-1, with a tentative D call TRBD1 (6 bases). The CDR3 is 17 residues long. Germline V gene sequence: CDR1 MNHEY, CDR2 SVGEGT. Trimming removed 2 bases at V and 0 bases at J, with 16 bases between. The CDR3 coding sequence is TGTGCCAGCAGTTACCTAAACAGGGAGCGATTGAACACTGAAGCTTTCTTT. Translation gives CASSYLNRERLNTEAFF.

In the case of this clonotype: One end of the junction fails to match germline, which may point to a read error. V gene TRBV7-8 combines with J gene TRBJ1-4, with unresolved D. CDR1 and CDR2 (germline): SGHVS, FQNEAQ. The CDR3 covers 18 residues. The CDR3 region has the DNA TGTGCCAGCAGCTTAGCGGAAGTGGGTCAGACAACTAATGAAAAACTGGTTTTT. Protein sequence: CASSLAEVGQTTNEKLVF.

To note about this clonotype: This may be a read error: a much more frequent sequence differs by one nucleotide. The chain uses TRBV28 and TRBJ2-7; 7 nucleotides agree with TRBD2. The CDR3 length is 13 residues. The J segment lost 2 bases and the V segment lost 6 bases, leaving 4 bases of the junction unmatched. Germline V lookup: CDR1 MDHEN, CDR2 SYDVKM. CDR3 sequence (DNA): TGTGCCAGCAGGCCTAGCGGAGCCTACGAGCAGTACTTC. Residues: CASRPSGAYEQYF. Supplemented by reference TRBV28 and TRBJ2-7, the full variable domain reads DVKVTQSSRYLVKRTGEKVFLECVQDMDHENMFWYRQDPGLGLRLIYFSYDVKMKEKGDIPEGYSVSREKKERFSLILESASTNQTSMYLCASRPSGAYEQYFGPGTRLTVT.

Notes on this clonotype: This may be a read error, as it is one base from a much larger clone. The rearrangement joins TRBV19 to TRBJ2-1; 7 bases are shared with TRBD2. This CDR3 has 19 residues. J was trimmed by 8 bases and V by 4 bases; bases with no gene match: 23. Germline V gene data show CDR1 as LNHDA and CDR2 as SQIVND (reference sequence). CDR3: CASSSRPAALASGRDEQFF. CDR3 nucleotide sequence: TGTGCCAGTAGTAGTCGGCCGGCTGCCCTGGCTAGCGGCCGAGATGAGCAGTTCTTC. Combining the CDR3 with reference TRBV19 and TRBJ2-1 gives the whole variable domain DGGITQSPKYLFRKEGQNVTLSCEQNLNHDAMYWYRQDPGQGLRLIYYSQIVNDFQKGDIAEGYSVSREKKESFPLTVTSAQKNPTAFYLCASSSRPAALASGRDEQFFGPGTRLTVL.

This clonotype was found many times. The chain combines TRBV12-3 or TRBV12-4 with TRBJ2-5; 7 bases line up with TRBD2. V gave up 3 bases and J gave up 4 bases; unmatched junction bases: 2. This CDR3 contains 13 residues. In DNA, the CDR3 is TGTGCCAGCAGTTTGGCGGGAGTAGAGACCCAGTACTTC. Protein sequence: CASSLAGVETQYF.